This TCR beta chain was retrieved from a study of post-analysis software for immune sequencing data. Study summary: Relapsing-remitting, secondary progressive and progressive-relapsing courses of multiple sclerosis were included. General observations from the study: TRBV segments more frequent in patients than in controls numbered a few and included TRBV5-6, TRBV5-1 and TRBV20-1. Relative to controls, patients with multiple sclerosis showed significantly lower normalized Chao1 diversity.

TCR beta libraries were prepared from cDNA with unique molecular identifiers. Each CDR3 protein gets one entry after TCRdb re-called the PCR reads with MiXCR. The profile shows some 370,000 distinct CDR3 sequences, roughly 35% of them singletons. Germline V CDR1 and CDR2: SGHTA, FQGNSA. Trimming removed 2 bases at V and 3 bases at J, with 6 bases between. This CDR3 has 13 amino acids. Ten or more counts support this clonotype. Its target is not known. This TCR came from a girl aged 5 to 17 with multiple sclerosis. The sample consisted of blood. V and J are TRBV7-2 and TRBJ2-3; D gene unclear. CDR3 DNA sequence: TGTGCCAGCAGCTTACTTAGGACAGATACGCAGTATTTT. Translation: CASSLLRTDTQYF.